A selection of T cell receptor beta chains follows, all from one sample in a study of blood T cell repertoires in COVID-19. Here immunoSEQ multiplex PCR was the method, and the copy in TCRdb shows in-frame clones only, minus some. The table shows 110,000 to 150,000 clones, with approximately 90% occurring only once. Sequencing used peripheral blood. These receptors all stem from a woman at least 80 years old with acute or convalescent COVID-19. CDR3s include the opening cysteine and the closing phenylalanine or tryptophan. D genes are given only for firm matches. Clone size is shown for a subset of rows, as once, few, many or a class of expanded clone.

j_call v_call d_call clone_size cdr3_aa cdr3_nt
TRBJ1-1 TRBV5-6 TRBD1 . CASSGNRGNTEAFF TGTGCCAGCAGCGGTAACAGGGGGAACACTGAAGCTTTCTTT
TRBJ1-2 TRBV7-9 TRBD1 . CASSPIWDRGDYGYTF TGTGCCAGCAGCCCCATCTGGGACAGGGGTGACTATGGCTACACCTTC
TRBJ2-7 TRBV18 TRBD1 few CASSPGTVSSYEQYF TGTGCCAGCTCACCAGGGACAGTAAGCTCCTACGAGCAGTACTTC
TRBJ1-2 TRBV7-2 TRBD1 . CASSLVQGGGYTF TGTGCCAGCAGCTTAGTGCAGGGGGGCGGCTACACCTTC
TRBJ2-5 TRBV5-4 TRBD1 . CASSWDSQETQYF TGTGCCAGCAGCTGGGACAGCCAAGAGACCCAGTACTTC
TRBJ1-5 TRBV12-3/TRBV12-4 . . CASSLKDRQPQHF TGTGCCAGCAGTTTAAAAGACAGGCAGCCCCAGCATTTT
TRBJ2-7 TRBV5-1 TRBD1 . CASSLGARQGYEQYF TGCGCCAGCAGCTTGGGAGCAAGACAGGGCTACGAGCAGTACTTC
TRBJ1-1 TRBV12-3/TRBV12-4 . . CASSLQNTEAFF TGTGCCAGCAGTTTACAAAACACTGAAGCTTTCTTT
TRBJ2-5 TRBV7-2 . . CASSLLTGRETQYF TGTGCCAGCAGCTTACTAACAGGGCGCGAGACCCAGTACTTC
TRBJ1-4 TRBV2 TRBD1 . CASSIDRAGVEKLFF TGTGCCAGCAGTATCGACAGGGCAGGGGTCGAAAAACTGTTTTTT
TRBJ1-2 TRBV2 . . CASALGGARVYGYTF TGTGCCAGCGCCCTTGGAGGGGCTCGGGTCTATGGCTACACCTTC
TRBJ1-2 TRBV7-2 . . CASSLTGFYGYTF TGTGCCAGCAGCCTTACAGGGTTTTATGGCTACACCTTC
TRBJ1-5 TRBV21-1 . . CASSKVAQIGGNQPQHF TGTGCCAGCAGCAAAGTAGCTCAGATAGGGGGCAATCAGCCCCAGCATTTT
TRBJ2-1 TRBV5-1 TRBD2 few CASSLPQGRAYNEQFF TGCGCCAGCAGCTTACCGCAAGGGAGGGCCTACAATGAGCAGTTCTTC
TRBJ2-3 TRBV12-5 . once CASGLAGVLDTQYF TGTGCTAGTGGTTTGGCGGGGGTTCTAGATACGCAGTATTTT
TRBJ1-1 TRBV2 . . CASSDEGRGAFF TGTGCCAGCAGTGACGAGGGCAGGGGAGCTTTCTTT
TRBJ2-1 TRBV5-1 TRBD1 . CASTLDRARNEQFF TGCGCCAGCACCTTGGACAGGGCTAGGAATGAGCAGTTCTTC
TRBJ1-1 TRBV18 . . CASLTRNTEAFF TGTGCCAGCCTTACGAGGAACACTGAAGCTTTCTTT
TRBJ1-2 TRBV5-1 TRBD1 . CASSLATGVSGYTF TGCGCCAGCAGCTTGGCGACAGGGGTTAGTGGCTACACCTTC
TRBJ1-1 TRBV9 . . CASSVTSGNTEAFF TGTGCCAGCAGCGTAACATCGGGGAACACTGAAGCTTTCTTT
TRBJ1-6 TRBV5-6 TRBD1 once CASSYRGQASGPLHF TGTGCCAGCAGCTATAGAGGACAGGCAAGCGGGCCCCTCCACTTT
TRBJ1-5 TRBV4-1 TRBD1 . CASSQQSTGDPQHF TGCGCCAGCAGCCAACAATCAACAGGGGATCCCCAGCATTTT
TRBJ1-6 TRBV5-1 TRBD1 . CASSTDRVRNSPLHF TGCGCCAGCAGTACGGACAGGGTTCGGAATTCACCCCTCCACTTT
TRBJ2-4 TRBV19 . . CASSTGPRTNVAKNIQYF TGTGCCAGTAGTACGGGACCGAGGACTAATGTAGCCAAAAACATTCAGTACTTC
TRBJ2-4 TRBV24-1 TRBD1 . CATSPSSPGQGAKNIQYF TGTGCCACCAGTCCTTCCTCCCCGGGACAGGGGGCCAAAAACATTCAGTACTTC
TRBJ2-3 TRBV28 . . CASSLRDTQYF TGTGCCAGCAGTTTACGGGATACGCAGTATTTT
TRBJ1-4 TRBV19 . . CASSIEYRTSGKLFF TGTGCCAGTAGTATAGAATACCGAACCTCGGGAAAACTGTTTTTT
TRBJ1-6 TRBV6-5 . . CASSYEASSYNSPLHF TGTGCCAGCAGTTACGAGGCGAGTTCCTATAATTCACCCCTCCACTTT
TRBJ2-3 TRBV6-5 TRBD2 . CASTPGLARPDTQYF TGTGCCAGCACCCCGGGACTAGCTCGTCCAGATACGCAGTATTTT
TRBJ1-1 TRBV6-5 . once CASSYGGNRNTEAFF TGTGCCAGCAGTTATGGGGGGAATAGGAACACTGAAGCTTTCTTT
TRBJ2-7 TRBV10-1 . . CASSPGQIYEQYF TGCGCCAGCAGTCCCGGACAGATCTACGAGCAGTACTTC
TRBJ1-6 TRBV7-8 . . CASSLAQGQSYNSPLHF TGTGCCAGCAGCTTAGCCCAGGGACAATCCTATAATTCACCCCTCCACTTT
TRBJ2-7 TRBV19 TRBD2 . CASSIAGLAVYEQYF TGTGCCAGTAGTATAGCCGGACTAGCGGTTTACGAGCAGTACTTC
TRBJ2-3 TRBV5-1 TRBD1 . CASSSDPTAGGADTQYF TGCGCCAGCAGCTCGGACCCCACAGCAGGGGGCGCAGATACGCAGTATTTT
TRBJ1-1 TRBV18 . . CASSLAGVYTEAFF TGTGCCAGCTCACTTGCAGGGGTATACACTGAAGCTTTCTTT
TRBJ1-6 TRBV5-4 . . CASSFVGAADSPLHF TGTGCCAGCAGCTTCGTAGGGGCGGCGGATTCACCCCTCCACTTT
TRBJ1-3 TRBV7-9 . . CASSARDNHSGNTIYF TGTGCCAGCAGCGCCAGGGACAATCACTCTGGAAACACCATATATTTT
TRBJ1-5 TRBV15 . . CATSRDRQPQHF TGTGCCACCAGCAGAGATCGTCAGCCCCAGCATTTT
TRBJ1-2 TRBV20-1 . . CSASLAGVRDGYTF TGCAGTGCTAGTCTGGCAGGGGTGAGGGATGGCTACACCTTC
TRBJ1-4 TRBV11-2 . few CADRGVGEKLFF TGTGCCGACCGGGGGGTTGGCGAAAAACTGTTTTTT
TRBJ2-7 TRBV11-2 TRBD2 . CASSSPRTSGGSYYEQYF TGTGCCAGCAGCTCTCCACGGACTAGCGGGGGGTCTTACTACGAGCAGTACTTC
TRBJ1-6 TRBV19 TRBD1 . CASRTTGVASPLHF TGTGCCAGTAGAACCACAGGGGTGGCTTCACCCCTCCACTTT
TRBJ1-2 TRBV2 TRBD1 . CASSDANRGRNYGYTF TGTGCCAGCAGTGACGCCAACAGGGGGCGTAATTATGGCTACACCTTC
TRBJ2-1 TRBV5-1 . . CASSLHGDSYNEQFF TGCGCCAGCAGCTTGCATGGAGATTCCTACAATGAGCAGTTCTTC